The 20 T cell receptor beta chains below were found in one sample sequenced in a study of CD4 T cell repertoires in COVID-19. TCRdb's copy holds only in-frame clones and misses some; the assay was immunoSEQ multiplex PCR. The sample includes 70,000 to 95,000 clones, roughly 80% of them seen just once. The specimen was CD4+ T cells from peripheral blood, collected after recovery from COVID-19. The receptors here all came from a human donor who had COVID-19.

The chain has TRBV7-9 and TRBJ2-1; D is perhaps TRBD2 (6 bases). Per the germline V gene, CDR1 is SEHNR and CDR2 is FQNEAQ (reference sequence). Trimming pared 5 bases from V and 8 bases from J, leaving 7 bases between. This CDR3 spans 11 amino acids. In DNA form, the CDR3 reads TGTGCCAGCAGCCGCGGGGATGAGCAGTTCTTC. It translates to CASSRGDEQFF.

The V gene is TRBV5-1, the J gene TRBJ2-2; a possible D gene is TRBD1 (6 bases). Between the trimmed V and J ends, which lost 7 bases and 0 bases, there was a span of 13 bases. Germline lookup yields CDR1 SGHRS and CDR2 YFSETQ. The CDR3 runs 15 residues. The chain's CDR3 is CASARQDTNTGELFF. The CDR3 DNA reads as TGCGCCAGCGCCCGACAGGATACGAACACCGGGGAGCTGTTTTTT.

The chain carries TRBV3-1 (or the pseudogene TRBV3-2) and TRBJ2-7; 10 nucleotides agree with TRBD2. Germline CDR1 and CDR2: LGHDT and YNNKEL (reference sequence). J lost 5 bases, V lost 3 bases, and 13 bases had no gene match. There are 17 residues in the CDR3. The CDR3 reads CASSQIPSGSIVHEQYF. In nucleotides, the CDR3 is TGTGCCAGCAGCCAGATCCCTAGCGGGAGTATTGTCCACGAGCAGTACTTC.

The chain recombines TRBV28 with TRBJ2-7; 12 nucleotides match TRBD2. Per germline, CDR1 MDHEN and CDR2 SYDVKM. With V trimmed by 6 bases and J by 6 bases, 12 bases remained unmatched. The CDR3 is 16 residues long. CDR3 residues: CASSQLLAGGTGEQYF. The CDR3 nucleotides read TGTGCCAGCAGCCAGCTCCTAGCGGGAGGGACAGGCGAGCAGTACTTC.

The chain couples TRBV19 to TRBJ2-5; D is ambiguous. Trimming stripped 5 bases from V and 1 base from J, with 14 bases between. The CDR3 runs to 15 residues. Germline V gene data show CDR1 as LNHDA and CDR2 as SQIVND (reference sequence). DNA of the CDR3: TGTGCCAGTAGTGTCAGGAGAATCCCCCAAGAGACCCAGTACTTC. It translates to CASSVRRIPQETQYF.

This clone has a handful of counts. This chain connects TRBV19 to TRBJ2-5, with a weak D call TRBD1 (7 bases). CDR1 and CDR2 from the germline V gene are LNHDA and SQIVND (reference sequence). This CDR3 has 16 residues. Trimming took off 0 bases at V and 4 bases at J, with 15 bases between the two ends. CDR3 sequence: CASSIDGGGASETQYF. The CDR3 region has the DNA TGTGCCAGTAGTATAGATGGAGGGGGCGCCTCAGAGACCCAGTACTTC.

The chain has TRBV18 and TRBJ1-1; 8 bases are a match to TRBD1. After removal of 4 bases from V and 0 bases from J, the junction contained 7 bases not matched to a gene. CDR1 is KGHSH, CDR2 LQKENI, per germline. The CDR3 sequence is 16 residues long. CDR3 nucleotide sequence: TGTGCCAGCTCACTGGTGGACAGGGAGATGAACACTGAAGCTTTCTTT. Protein: CASSLVDREMNTEAFF. The variable domain in full, completed from reference TRBV18 and TRBJ1-1, reads NAGVMQNPRHLVRRRGQEARLRCSPMKGHSHVYWYRQLPEEGLKFMVYLQKENIIDESGMPKERFSAEFPKEGPSILRIQQVVRGDSAAYFCASSLVDREMNTEAFFGQGTRLTVV.

The gene calls are TRBV18 and TRBJ2-1; D possibly corresponds to TRBD2 (6 bases). Germline V gene lookup returns CDR1 KGHSH and CDR2 LQKENI. The germline V and J ends were trimmed by 3 bases and 4 bases, with 13 bases remaining between them. This CDR3 spans 15 amino acids. The CDR3 DNA sequence: TGTGCCAGCTCACCGTTCGGGAGTCGGTACAATGAGCAGTTCTTC. Its translation is CASSPFGSRYNEQFF.

The chain is built from TRBV3-1 (or the pseudogene TRBV3-2) and TRBJ2-3; D perhaps matches TRBD1 (6 bases). The CDR3 is 14 amino acids. In germline, CDR1 is LGHDT, CDR2 YNNKEL (reference sequence). V lost 4 bases and J lost 6, with 14 bases in between. CDR3 loop: CASSLAGEGDTQYF. CDR3 nucleotides: TGTGCCAGCAGCCTGGCAGGGGAAGGGGATACGCAGTATTTT.

The V call is TRBV28, the J call TRBJ1-2; no clear D gene. The CDR3 has 13 residues. Germline V lookup: CDR1 MDHEN, CDR2 SYDVKM. Between the trimmed V and J ends, which lost 3 bases and 6 bases, there was a span of 11 bases. The CDR3 spells CASSFTASDGYTF. The CDR3, as DNA: TGTGCCAGCAGTTTTACAGCCTCGGATGGCTACACCTTC.

This clone occurred a few times. This rearrangement joins TRBV6-6 to TRBJ2-5, with 7 bases identical to TRBD1. Germline values: CDR1 MNHNY, CDR2 SVGAGI (reference sequence). The trim removed 6 bases at V and 2 bases at J, leaving 9 bases unmatched. The CDR3 has 15 residues. The CDR3: CASRTTGNRQETQYF. DNA for the CDR3: TGTGCCAGCAGAACGACAGGGAATAGGCAAGAGACCCAGTACTTC.

This chain joins TRBV5-4 and TRBJ1-1; D ambiguous. The CDR3 length is 12 residues. V lost 4 bases, J lost 1 base, and 5 bases lay in between. Looked up from germline, CDR1 is SGHNT and CDR2 is YYREEE (reference sequence). Written as DNA, the CDR3 is TGTGCCAGCAGCCGGCCGAACACTGAAGCTTTCTTT. It translates to CASSRPNTEAFF.

The chain links TRBV7-2 to TRBJ2-1; the D gene is possibly TRBD2 (8 bases). CDR3 length equals 16 residues. V was cut by 0 bases and J by 9 bases, with 18 bases left in between. The V gene's germline CDR1 is SGHTA and CDR2 FQGNSA. The CDR3 nucleotides are TGTGCCAGCAGCTTAGCTAGCGGGACCCCAGGGGGTGAGCAGTTCTTC. The encoded protein is CASSLASGTPGGEQFF.

The chain recombines TRBV12-3 or TRBV12-4 with TRBJ1-1; 7 bases fit TRBD1. After removal of 6 bases from V and 7 bases from J, the junction contained 8 bases not matched to a gene. The CDR3 length is 13 residues. This CDR3 is CASSPNTGDEAFF. CDR3 coding DNA: TGTGCCAGCAGCCCGAATACAGGGGATGAAGCTTTCTTT.

The chain's CDR3 is CAISESAGLDRALGGYTF. In nucleotides, the CDR3 is TGTGCCATCAGTGAGTCGGCTGGATTGGACAGGGCACTTGGGGGCTACACCTTC. The chain carries TRBV10-3 and TRBJ1-2; TRBD1 matches 8 bases. Per the germline V gene, CDR1 is ENHRY and CDR2 is SYGVKD. J was trimmed by 8 bases and V by 0 bases; bases with no gene match: 17. The CDR3 is 18 amino acids.

This rearrangement joins TRBV5-5 to TRBJ1-4; D remains ambiguous. The germline gives CDR1 SGHKS, CDR2 YYEKEE (reference sequence). Deletions cut 4 bases from V and 8 bases from J, with 12 bases between. The CDR3 is 13 amino acids. CDR3 DNA sequence: TGTGCCAGCAGCCCGGAGTTTACGGAAAAACTGTTTTTT. Amino acid sequence: CASSPEFTEKLFF.

V usage is TRBV6-1 and J usage is TRBJ2-2; no definite D call. Germline V lookup: CDR1 MNHNS, CDR2 SASEGT. V was pared by 10 bases and J by 6 bases, with 15 bases between. The CDR3 length is 13 residues. CDR3 coding DNA: TGTGCCACCTCCCAGGTAGTGTCCGGGGAGCTGTTTTTT. It is translated as CATSQVVSGELFF.

V gene TRBV19 combines with J gene TRBJ2-3; 10 bases fit TRBD2. Germline V gives CDR1 LNHDA, CDR2 SQIVND (reference sequence). The V segment lost 4 bases and the J segment 2 bases; nucleotides outside the gene matches: 6. The CDR3 sequence is 16 residues long. CDR3 residues: CASSTQTSGYTDTQYF. The CDR3 nucleotides read TGTGCCAGTAGTACTCAGACTAGCGGGTACACAGATACGCAGTATTTT.

The V call is TRBV2, the J call TRBJ1-1; TRBD1 is a possible D gene (6 bases). The CDR3 contains 13 residues. The ends were cut back, 4 bases at V and 4 bases at J, with 10 bases in the middle. Germline assignment: CDR1 SNHLY and CDR2 FYNNEI. The CDR3 DNA reads TGTGCCAGCAGTGCGGAAGGGGGCACTGAAGCTTTCTTT. It yields the protein CASSAEGGTEAFF.

V is TRBV16 and J is TRBJ1-4, with D possibly matching TRBD1 (6 bases). Germline-derived CDR1 and CDR2 are KGHSY and FQNENV. CDR3 size: 15 residues. Trimming removed 4 bases from V and 8 bases from J, with 17 bases in between. The CDR3, as DNA: TGTGCCAGCAGCCCAGTCCAAGGGGGGCGAGAAAAACTGTTTTTT. Its protein is CASSPVQGGREKLFF.